This T cell receptor (beta chain) was recovered during a study of T cells expressing NK-cell markers. TCRdb reprocessed the 5' RACE reads; each CDR3 protein has one entry and no DNA is given. The sample yields about 460,000 distinct CDR3 sequences, of which the top ten take up more than 1.4%. The CDR3 consists of 11 residues. The germline CDR1 and CDR2 sequences are SQVTM and ANQGSEA. V and J are TRBV29-1 and TRBJ2-7. This TCR was sampled from a woman aged 50 to 60 in good health. Sequenced: blood T cells: a sorted CD56 or NKG2C T cell subset, CD4+ or CD8+ T cells, or bulk PBMC T cells (not recorded which). The CDR3 sequence is CSVVKAYEQYF.